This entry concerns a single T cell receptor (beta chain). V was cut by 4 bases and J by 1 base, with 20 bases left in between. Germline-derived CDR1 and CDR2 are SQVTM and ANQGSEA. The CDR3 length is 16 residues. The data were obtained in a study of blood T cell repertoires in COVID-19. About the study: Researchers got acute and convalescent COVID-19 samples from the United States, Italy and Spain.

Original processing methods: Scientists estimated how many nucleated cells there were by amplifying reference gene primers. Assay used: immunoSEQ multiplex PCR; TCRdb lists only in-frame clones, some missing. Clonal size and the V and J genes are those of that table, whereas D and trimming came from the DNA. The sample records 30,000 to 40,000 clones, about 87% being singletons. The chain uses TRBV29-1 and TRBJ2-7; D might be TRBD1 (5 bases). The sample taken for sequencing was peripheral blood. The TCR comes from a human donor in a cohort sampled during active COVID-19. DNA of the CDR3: TGCAGCGTTGTTCTTAGGTGGGGCGCTGGGTCCTACGAGCAGTACTTC. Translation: CSVVLRWGAGSYEQYF.